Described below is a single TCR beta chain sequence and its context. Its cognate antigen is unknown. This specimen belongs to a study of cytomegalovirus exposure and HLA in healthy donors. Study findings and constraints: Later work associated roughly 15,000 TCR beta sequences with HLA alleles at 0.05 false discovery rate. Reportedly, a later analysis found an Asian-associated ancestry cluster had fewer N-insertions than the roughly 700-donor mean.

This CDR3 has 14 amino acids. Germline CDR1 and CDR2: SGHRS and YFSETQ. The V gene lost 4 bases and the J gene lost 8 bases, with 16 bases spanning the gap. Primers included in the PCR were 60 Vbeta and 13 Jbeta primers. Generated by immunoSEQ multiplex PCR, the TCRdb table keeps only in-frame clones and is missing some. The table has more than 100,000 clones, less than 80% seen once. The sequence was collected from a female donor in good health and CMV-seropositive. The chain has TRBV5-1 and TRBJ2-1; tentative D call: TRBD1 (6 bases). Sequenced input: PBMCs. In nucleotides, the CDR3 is TGCGCCAGCAGCCCATGGGGGCCTGCGGATGAGCAGTTCTTC. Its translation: CASSPWGPADEQFF.